The following is a TCR beta chain sequence with its context. Antigen unknown. V was clipped by 5 bases and J by 0 bases, with 8 bases between them. This CDR3 is built from 14 residues. CDR1 LGHNA and CDR2 YSLEER come from the germline V gene. The record originates from a study of blood T cells in healthy people across ages. Study observations and caveats: Versus aged donors, long-lived donors had higher diversity and more naive CD4+ cells. Getting older went along with TCR beta diversity per million T cells dropping roughly linearly.

Combining a sample-barcoded 5' primer with a J-beta primer mix, a second PCR ran for about 7 to 11 cycles. In TCRdb, the 5' RACE reads were re-called with MiXCR into one record per CDR3 protein. This table has just under 750,000 distinct CDR3 sequences, approximately 21% appearing once. Sequenced material: blood. This clonotype originated in a man in his 70s in good health. The chain couples TRBV4-3 to TRBJ1-3; the D gene is possibly TRBD1 (5 bases). DNA for the CDR3: TGCGCCAGCAGCGGGGCCCTCTCTGGAAACACCATATATTTT. Translation gives CASSGALSGNTIYF.